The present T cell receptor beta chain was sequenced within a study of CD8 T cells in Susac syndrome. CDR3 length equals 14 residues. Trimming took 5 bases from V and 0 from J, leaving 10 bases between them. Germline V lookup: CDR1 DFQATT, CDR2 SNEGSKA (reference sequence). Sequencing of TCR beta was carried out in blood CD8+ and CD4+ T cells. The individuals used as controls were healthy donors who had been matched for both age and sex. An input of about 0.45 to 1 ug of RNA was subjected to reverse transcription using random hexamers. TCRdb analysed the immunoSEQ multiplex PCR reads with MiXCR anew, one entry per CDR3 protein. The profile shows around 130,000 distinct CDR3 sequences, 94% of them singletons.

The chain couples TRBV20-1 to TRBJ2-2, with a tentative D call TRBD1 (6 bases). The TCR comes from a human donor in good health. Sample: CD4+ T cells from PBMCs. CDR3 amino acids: CSAYRDTNTGELFF. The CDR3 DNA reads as TGCAGTGCTTACAGGGACACGAACACCGGGGAGCTGTTTTTT.